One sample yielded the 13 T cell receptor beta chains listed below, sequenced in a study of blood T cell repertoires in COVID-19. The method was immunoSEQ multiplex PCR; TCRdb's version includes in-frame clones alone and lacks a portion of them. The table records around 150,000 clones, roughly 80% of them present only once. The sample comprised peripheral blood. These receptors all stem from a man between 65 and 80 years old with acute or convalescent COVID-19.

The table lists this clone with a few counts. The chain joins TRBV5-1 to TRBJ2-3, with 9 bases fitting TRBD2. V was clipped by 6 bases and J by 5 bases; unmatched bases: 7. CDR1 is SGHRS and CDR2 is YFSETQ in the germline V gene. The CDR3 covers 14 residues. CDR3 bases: TGCGCCAGCACAAGCGGGGGGCGGAGAGATACGCAGTATTTT. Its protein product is CASTSGGRRDTQYF.

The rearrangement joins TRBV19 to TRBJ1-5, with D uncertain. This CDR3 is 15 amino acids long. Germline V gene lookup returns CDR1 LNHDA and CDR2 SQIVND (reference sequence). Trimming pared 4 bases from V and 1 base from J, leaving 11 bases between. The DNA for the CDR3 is TGTGCCAGTAGTACGAAACAATTCAGCAATCAGCCCCAGCATTTT. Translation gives CASSTKQFSNQPQHF.

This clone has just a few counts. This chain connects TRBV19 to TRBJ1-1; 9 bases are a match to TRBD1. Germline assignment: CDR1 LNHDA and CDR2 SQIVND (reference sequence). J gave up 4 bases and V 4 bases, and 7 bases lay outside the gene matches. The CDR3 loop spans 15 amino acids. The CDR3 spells CASSTMGQGGTEAFF. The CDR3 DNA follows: TGTGCCAGTAGTACCATGGGACAGGGAGGCACTGAAGCTTTCTTT. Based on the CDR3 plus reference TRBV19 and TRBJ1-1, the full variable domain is DGGITQSPKYLFRKEGQNVTLSCEQNLNHDAMYWYRQDPGQGLRLIYYSQIVNDFQKGDIAEGYSVSREKKESFPLTVTSAQKNPTAFYLCASSTMGQGGTEAFFGQGTRLTVV.

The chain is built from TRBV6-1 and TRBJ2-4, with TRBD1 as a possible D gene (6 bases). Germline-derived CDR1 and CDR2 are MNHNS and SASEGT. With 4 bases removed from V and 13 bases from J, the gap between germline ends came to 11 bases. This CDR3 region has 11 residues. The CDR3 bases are TGTGCCAGCAGTGTCCGGGACACCCAGTACTTC. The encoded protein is CASSVRDTQYF.

CDR3 sequence reads: CASSLEDLSVETQYF. The CDR3 DNA follows: TGTGCCAGCAGCTTAGAGGATTTAAGCGTAGAGACCCAGTACTTC. The chain carries TRBV11-2 and TRBJ2-5, with no clear D. The CDR3 is 15 residues long. Germline assignment: CDR1 SGHAT and CDR2 FQNNGV. V was trimmed by 0 bases and J by 4 bases, leaving 12 bases between them. Combining the CDR3 with reference TRBV11-2 and TRBJ2-5 gives the whole variable domain EAGVAQSPRYKIIEKRQSVAFWCNPISGHATLYWYQQILGQGPKLLIQFQNNGVVDDSQLPKDRFSAERLKGVDSTLKIQPAKLEDSAVYLCASSLEDLSVETQYFGPGTRLLVL.

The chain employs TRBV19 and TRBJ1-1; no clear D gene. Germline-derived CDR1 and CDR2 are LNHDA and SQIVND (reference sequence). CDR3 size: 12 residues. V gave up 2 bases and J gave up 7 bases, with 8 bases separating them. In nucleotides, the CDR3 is TGTGCCAGTAGTATATTCCCCAGTGAAGCTTTCTTT. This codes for CASSIFPSEAFF.

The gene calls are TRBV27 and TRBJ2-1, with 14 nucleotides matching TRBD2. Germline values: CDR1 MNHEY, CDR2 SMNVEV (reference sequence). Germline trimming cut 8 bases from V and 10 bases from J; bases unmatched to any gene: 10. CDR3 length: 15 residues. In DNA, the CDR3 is TGTGCCAGCGGCGGTGGGACTAGCGGGAGCCCGGAGCAGTTCTTC. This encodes CASGGGTSGSPEQFF.

Written as DNA, the CDR3 is TGTGCCAGCAGCTCTGCGGGACCTCAAAGAGATACGCAGTATTTT. It yields the protein CASSSAGPQRDTQYF. This chain links TRBV7-2 with TRBJ2-3; TRBD2 might be the D (6 bases). The CDR3 loop spans 15 amino acids. Between the trimmed V and J ends, which lost 4 bases and 5 bases, there was a span of 16 bases. Germline loops: CDR1 SGHTA, CDR2 FQGNSA. The full variable domain, rest sourced from reference TRBV7-2 and TRBJ2-3, is GAGVSQSPSNKVTEKGKDVELRCDPISGHTALYWYRQSLGQGLEFLIYFQGNSAPDKSGLPSDRFSAERTGGSVSTLTIQRTQQEDSAVYLCASSSAGPQRDTQYFGPGTRLTVL.

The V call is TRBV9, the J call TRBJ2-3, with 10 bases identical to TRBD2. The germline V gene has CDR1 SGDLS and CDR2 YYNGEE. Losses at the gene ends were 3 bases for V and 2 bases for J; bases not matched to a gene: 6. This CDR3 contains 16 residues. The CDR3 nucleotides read TGTGCCAGCAGCGCAGCCGGGACTAGCGCCACAGATACGCAGTATTTT. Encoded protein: CASSAAGTSATDTQYF. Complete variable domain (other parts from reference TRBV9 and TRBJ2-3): DSGVTQTPKHLITATGQRVTLRCSPRSGDLSVYWYQQSLDQGLQFLIQYYNGEERAKGNILERFSAQQFPDLHSELNLSSLELGDSALYFCASSAAGTSATDTQYFGPGTRLTVL.

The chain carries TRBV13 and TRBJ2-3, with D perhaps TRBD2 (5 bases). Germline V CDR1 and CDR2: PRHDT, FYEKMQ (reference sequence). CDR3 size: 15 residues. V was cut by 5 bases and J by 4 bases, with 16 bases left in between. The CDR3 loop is CASSTTRSGADTQYF. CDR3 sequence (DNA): TGTGCCAGCAGCACCACTAGATCTGGAGCAGATACGCAGTATTTT.

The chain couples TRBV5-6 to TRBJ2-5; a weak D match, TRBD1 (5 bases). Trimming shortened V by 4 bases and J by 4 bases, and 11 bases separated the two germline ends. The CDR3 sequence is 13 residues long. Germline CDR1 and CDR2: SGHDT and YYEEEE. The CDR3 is CASSPQGRETQYF. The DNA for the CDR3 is TGTGCCAGCAGCCCGCAGGGTAGAGAGACCCAGTACTTC.

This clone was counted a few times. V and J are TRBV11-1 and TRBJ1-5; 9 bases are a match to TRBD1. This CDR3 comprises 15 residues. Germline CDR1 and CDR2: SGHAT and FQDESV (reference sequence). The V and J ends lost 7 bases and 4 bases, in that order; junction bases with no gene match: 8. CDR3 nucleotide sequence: TGTGCCAGCAACCACAGGGGGCCGGGAAATCAGCCCCAGCATTTT. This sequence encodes CASNHRGPGNQPQHF.

The CDR3 sequence: CASSLTTGTRYEQYF. In DNA form, the CDR3 reads TGTGCCAGTAGTCTAACGACCGGGACAAGGTACGAGCAGTACTTC. The chain couples TRBV19 to TRBJ2-7; possibly TRBD1 for D (6 bases). The CDR3 sequence is 15 residues long. Trimming shortened V by 5 bases and J by 4 bases, and 18 bases separated the two germline ends. CDR1 and CDR2 from the germline V gene are LNHDA and SQIVND (reference sequence).